A single sample is the source of the 22 T cell receptor beta chains below, sequenced in a study of T cell responses to AZD1222 COVID-19 vaccine. Sequencing was performed with immunoSEQ multiplex PCR; in TCRdb, only in-frame clones are kept and a portion is missing. Among fewer than 150,000 clones listed, 85% to 95% were seen once. This material consisted of peripheral blood, taken 28 days after the second AZD1222 dose. The receptor set was obtained from an adult who received the AZD1222 COVID-19 vaccine.

This chain links TRBV7-9 with TRBJ1-1, with D possibly TRBD1 on 6 matching bases. Between the trimmed V and J ends, which lost 3 bases and 1 base, there was a span of 12 bases. CDR1 SEHNR and CDR2 FQNEAQ come from the germline V gene (reference sequence). This CDR3 region has 15 residues. CDR3 DNA sequence: TGTGCCAGCAGCTTGGACAGAATCCGGAACACTGAAGCTTTCTTT. Residues: CASSLDRIRNTEAFF.

This chain uses TRBV23-1 with TRBJ1-6; maybe TRBD1 (5 bases). TRBV23-1 is an ORF, with its function uncertain. Trimming removed 1 base from V and 14 bases from J, with 21 bases in between. CDR3 length equals 16 residues. The CDR3 loop is CASSQLQEVSRGTLHF. The CDR3 DNA reads TGCGCCAGCAGTCAATTACAGGAGGTCAGTCGAGGAACCCTCCACTTT.

This chain uses TRBV2 with TRBJ1-2; D remains unclear. Germline loops: CDR1 SNHLY, CDR2 FYNNEI. CDR3 size: 12 residues. V dropped 8 bases and J dropped 8 bases, with 15 bases sitting between them. This CDR3 is CASLANVGGYTF. In nucleotides, the CDR3 is TGTGCCAGCCTAGCCAATGTCGGGGGCTACACCTTC.

The chain couples TRBV5-6 to TRBJ1-3; the D gene is possibly TRBD1 (6 bases). The CDR3 is 16 residues long. Trimming removed 4 bases from V and 2 bases from J, with 16 bases in between. CDR1 and CDR2 (germline): SGHDT, YYEEEE. The CDR3 bases are TGTGCCAGCAGCACCACCTCCGGGGGGCCTGGAAACACCATATATTTT. As protein: CASSTTSGGPGNTIYF.

The rearrangement joins TRBV6-5 to TRBJ1-6; no definite D call. This CDR3 comprises 16 residues. The germline V and J ends were trimmed by 2 bases and 0 bases, with 8 bases remaining between them. Germline V lookup: CDR1 MNHEY, CDR2 SVGAGI. DNA of the CDR3: TGTGCCAGCAGTTACGAGGGCGGCTCCTATAATTCACCCCTCCACTTT. Translating gives CASSYEGGSYNSPLHF.

The rearrangement links TRBV15 to TRBJ1-5, with D perhaps matching TRBD1 (5 bases). The germline V gene encodes CDR1 LNHNV and CDR2 YYDKDF (reference sequence). CDR3 size: 16 residues. The V end was cut by 0 bases, the J end by 1 base, with 10 bases between. The CDR3 sequence: CATSRDLGTSNQPQHF. The CDR3 DNA follows: TGTGCCACCAGCAGAGATTTGGGGACCAGCAATCAGCCCCAGCATTTT.

This sequence joins TRBV7-2 and TRBJ1-3, with D perhaps matching TRBD1 (6 bases). Germline V gives CDR1 SGHTA, CDR2 FQGNSA. With 6 bases removed from V and 0 bases from J, the gap between germline ends came to 12 bases. This CDR3 region has 15 residues. Written as DNA, the CDR3 is TGTGCCAGCAGTCTGACAGGTCGCTCTGGAAACACCATATATTTT. Protein sequence: CASSLTGRSGNTIYF.

This sequence joins TRBV4-3 and TRBJ2-1; TRBD1 agrees at 10 bases. Germline V gives CDR1 LGHNA, CDR2 YSLEER. The CDR3 contains 20 residues. V shed 0 bases and J 5 bases; nucleotides not matched to a gene: 16. CDR3 sequence: CASSQDWVLARDRGDNEQFF. In nucleotides, the CDR3 is TGCGCCAGCAGCCAAGATTGGGTTTTGGCGCGGGACAGGGGTGACAATGAGCAGTTCTTC.

The chain is built from TRBV18 and TRBJ2-7; the match to TRBD2 covers 11 bases. The V gene end was trimmed by 6 bases and the J gene end by 7 bases; junction bases not matched to a gene: 14. The CDR3 covers 16 residues. Germline V gene lookup returns CDR1 KGHSH and CDR2 LQKENI. The CDR3 DNA reads as TGTGCCAGCTCCCAAAACCAACTAGCGGGAGAGGAAGAGCAGTACTTC. Residues: CASSQNQLAGEEEQYF.

This clone showed up just once. CDR3 sequence reads: CASNPLPPGQGATEAFF. The CDR3 bases are TGTGCCAGCAACCCATTACCCCCGGGACAGGGGGCAACTGAAGCTTTCTTT. The rearrangement links TRBV21-1 to TRBJ1-1; whether TRBD1, the table's D call, matches the DNA was not checked. TRBV21-1 constitutes a pseudogene. The CDR3 is 17 amino acids.

This chain links TRBV6-6 with TRBJ1-2, with 7 positions matching TRBD1. The CDR3 extends over 14 amino acids. V gave up 7 bases and J gave up 10 bases; unmatched junction bases: 15. CDR1 is MNHNY and CDR2 is SVGAGI in the germline V gene (reference sequence). The CDR3, as DNA: TGTGCCAGCAATGACCGGGACAGCGTAACCCACTACACCTTC. This translates into CASNDRDSVTHYTF.

This clone occurred once. The chain links TRBV5-5 to TRBJ1-4; D call uncertain. The length of the CDR3 is 14 residues. Per germline, CDR1 SGHKS and CDR2 YYEKEE (reference sequence). Trimming left V 3 bases short and J 0 bases short, with 6 bases between. The CDR3 loop reads CASSWDATNEKLFF. The DNA of the CDR3 is TGTGCCAGCAGCTGGGATGCAACTAATGAAAAACTGTTTTTT.

This clone is a singleton in its sample. The chain recombines TRBV15 with TRBJ1-2, with D possibly TRBD1 on 5 matching bases. The CDR3 is 13 residues long. The ends were cut back, 2 bases at V and 6 bases at J, with 10 bases in the middle. Germline lookup yields CDR1 LNHNV and CDR2 YYDKDF (reference sequence). The CDR3, as DNA: TGTGCCACCAGCAGACAACAGGAGGATGGCTACACCTTC. This sequence encodes CATSRQQEDGYTF. Full variable domain (remainder filled in from reference TRBV15 and TRBJ1-2): DAMVIQNPRYQVTQFGKPVTLSCSQTLNHNVMYWYQQKSSQAPKLLFHYYDKDFNNEADTPDNFQSRRPNTSFCFLDIRSPGLGDTAMYLCATSRQQEDGYTFGSGTRLTVV.

The chain links TRBV2 to TRBJ1-5, with D possibly matching TRBD1 (5 bases). V lost 4 bases and J 0 bases, leaving 10 bases between the germline ends. CDR3 length equals 15 residues. Germline lookup yields CDR1 SNHLY and CDR2 FYNNEI. The CDR3 coding sequence is TGTGCCAGCAGTGGGGACGGATATAGCAATCAGCCCCAGCATTTT. It translates to CASSGDGYSNQPQHF.

Only one count was recorded for this clone. The chain uses TRBV3-1 (or the pseudogene TRBV3-2) and TRBJ1-3; D might be TRBD1 (5 bases). The CDR3 is made up of 14 amino acids. V lost 4 bases and J lost 4, with 11 bases in between. CDR1 is LGHDT and CDR2 is YNNKEL in the germline V gene (reference sequence). The CDR3 protein is CASSRGASGNTIYF. The CDR3 DNA sequence: TGTGCCAGCAGCCGCGGGGCGAGCGGAAACACCATATATTTT.

V is TRBV24-1 and J is TRBJ1-1; the D gene is possibly TRBD1 (5 bases). CDR3 length: 14 amino acids. The V and J ends lost 6 bases and 3 bases respectively, with 13 bases between them. Germline lookup yields CDR1 KGHDR and CDR2 SFDVKD. The CDR3, as DNA: TGTGCCACCAGTAGCGCAGGGAGCTACACTGAAGCTTTCTTT. It encodes CATSSAGSYTEAFF.

J is TRBJ2-1 and V is TRBV7-2; D remains ambiguous. Trimming shortened V by 0 bases and J by 2 bases, and 2 bases separated the two germline ends. CDR3 length equals 13 residues. Germline-derived CDR1 and CDR2 are SGHTA and FQGNSA. The CDR3 protein is CASSLATYNEQFF. The CDR3 region has the DNA TGTGCCAGCAGCTTAGCCACCTACAATGAGCAGTTCTTC.

V gene TRBV21-1 combines with J gene TRBJ2-2; TRBD2, as called in the table, went unchecked against the DNA. TRBV21-1 is designated a pseudogene. The CDR3 has 17 residues. The CDR3 nucleotides are TGTGCCAGCAGCGAGCCGGACGGGACTAGCGGCACCGGGGAGCTGTTTTTT. Its translation is CASSEPDGTSGTGELFF.

The gene calls are TRBV24-1 and TRBJ1-2; no firm D call. The CDR3 totals 11 residues. Between the trimmed V and J ends, which lost 3 bases and 5 bases, there was a span of 3 bases. The V gene's germline CDR1 is KGHDR and CDR2 SFDVKD. The CDR3 DNA sequence: TGTGCCACCAGTGATATTTATGGCTACACCTTC. It yields the protein CATSDIYGYTF.

The chain employs TRBV11-2 and TRBJ2-1; TRBD2 matches 10 bases. The CDR3 covers 15 residues. Germline V gives CDR1 SGHAT, CDR2 FQNNGV. V lost 4 bases to trimming and J lost 8 bases; unmatched junction nucleotides: 8. CDR3 sequence reads: CASSYLAGGQDEQFF. In DNA, the CDR3 is TGTGCCAGCAGCTACTTAGCGGGGGGCCAGGATGAGCAGTTCTTC.

This chain connects TRBV14 to TRBJ1-2, with a possible D match to TRBD1 (6 bases). The germline V gene encodes CDR1 SGHDN and CDR2 FVKESK. The CDR3 has 15 residues. V lost 0 bases and J lost 3, with 11 bases in between. This CDR3 is CASSQDQDSYYGYTF. The CDR3 nucleotides are TGTGCCAGCAGCCAAGATCAGGACAGCTACTATGGCTACACCTTC. The full variable domain, completed using reference TRBV14 and TRBJ1-2, is EAGVTQFPSHSVIEKGQTVTLRCDPISGHDNLYWYRRVMGKEIKFLLHFVKESKQDESGMPNNRFLAERTGGTYSTLKVQPAELEDSGVYFCASSQDQDSYYGYTFGSGTRLTVV.

V usage is TRBV6-5 and J usage is TRBJ2-1, with 7 positions matching TRBD1. Germline V gene sequence: CDR1 MNHEY, CDR2 SVGAGI. CDR3 length: 14 residues. With 4 bases clipped from V and 7 bases from J, the junction kept 7 bases outside the gene matches. CDR3 protein: CASSFAYRGNEQFF. Here the CDR3 DNA reads TGTGCCAGCAGTTTCGCTTACAGGGGTAATGAGCAGTTCTTC.